The 15 T cell receptor beta chains below all came from one sample that was sequenced in a study of T-cell memory formation after mild COVID-19 (dated by TCRdb to 2020 to 2022). The receptor library was made with 5' RACE. Data came from an Illumina NovaSeq 6000. The raw public data were reprocessed by TCRdb itself: fastp quality trimming at Q25, MiXCR clonotype calling, in-frame beta chains only. Each entry merges the rows of one CDR3 protein and shows their most common DNA and genes. Across this sample there are 250,000 to 300,000 distinct CDR3 sequences, with about a sixth seen only once. The top ten clonotypes cover roughly 23% of the sample. The source material was PBMCs or a T cell subset sorted from them (not recorded which). Receptors originate from a man between 18 and 29 years old who had mild COVID-19 (a few samples of this study predate the infection). The sample titles of this study are shuffled in the database, so cell type and time point are left out; the donor was told from shared clones.

The chain is built from TRBV27 and TRBJ2-2, with D possibly matching TRBD1 (6 bases). The V end was cut by 1 base, the J end by 2 bases, with 14 bases between. Germline assignment: CDR1 MNHEY and CDR2 SMNVEV (reference sequence). This CDR3 is 17 amino acids long. In DNA, the CDR3 is TGTGCCAGCAGTTTATTTGGCAGGGGCCTTAACACCGGGGAGCTGTTTTTT. It translates to CASSLFGRGLNTGELFF.

This chain links TRBV4-1 with TRBJ1-4; D unresolved. The CDR3 loop spans 16 amino acids. The V gene's germline CDR1 is MGHRA and CDR2 YSYEKL. V lost 3 bases and J 4 bases, leaving 15 bases between the germline ends. CDR3 in amino acids: CASSHLTGSLNEKLFF. The CDR3 nucleotides are TGCGCCAGCAGCCACCTGACGGGAAGCCTTAATGAAAAACTGTTTTTT.

V usage is TRBV20-1 and J usage is TRBJ2-1, with 10 bases lining up with TRBD2. Germline trimming cut 5 bases from V and 3 bases from J; bases unmatched to any gene: 4. The V gene's germline CDR1 is DFQATT and CDR2 SNEGSKA (reference sequence). CDR3 length: 14 amino acids. The chain's CDR3 is CSAQGLAYYNEQFF. DNA for the CDR3: TGCAGTGCTCAGGGACTAGCGTACTACAATGAGCAGTTCTTC.

The CDR3 nucleotides read TGTGCCAGCAGCGGGACAGGGGACACTGAAGCTTTCTTT. This sequence encodes CASSGTGDTEAFF. The chain joins TRBV12-3 or TRBV12-4 to TRBJ1-1; 10 bases align to TRBD1. The CDR3 has 13 amino acids. V was pared by 6 bases and J by 3 bases, with 1 base of the junction left unmatched.

Concerning this clonotype: One junction end disagrees with the germline gene, perhaps due to a read error. This sequence joins TRBV5-1 and TRBJ2-1, with D perhaps TRBD1 (6 bases). This CDR3 contains 13 residues. CDR1 SGHRS and CDR2 YFSETQ come from the germline V gene. The DNA of the CDR3 is TGTGCCAGCAGTTCTTACAGGGTAAGGGAGCAGTTCTTC. Its protein is CASSSYRVREQFF.

There are many counts of this clonotype. The chain couples TRBV4-2 to TRBJ2-7; D unresolved. Trimming removed 6 bases at V and 2 bases at J, with 8 bases between. The CDR3 runs to 12 residues. The germline V gene has CDR1 LGHNA and CDR2 YNFKEQ. CDR3 DNA sequence: TGTGCCAGCAGTTACGAAACCTACGAGCAGTACTTC. Protein: CASSYETYEQYF.

The rearrangement links TRBV4-2 to TRBJ1-1; no reliable D call. Germline lookup yields CDR1 LGHNA and CDR2 YNFKEQ. V was clipped by 0 bases and J by 11 bases, with 13 bases between them. The CDR3 totals 13 residues. CDR3 sequence reads: CASSQDWQGRAFF. The CDR3 nucleotides read TGTGCCAGCAGCCAAGATTGGCAAGGGCGGGCTTTCTTT.

The chain links TRBV2 to TRBJ1-2; D gene uncertain. V was trimmed by 4 bases and J by 6 bases, leaving 12 bases between them. CDR1 and CDR2 from the germline V gene are SNHLY and FYNNEI. The CDR3 consists of 13 residues. The CDR3 bases are TGTGCCAGCAGTGTGGCTCCCCAGGATGGCTACACCTTC. This translates into CASSVAPQDGYTF.

This chain joins TRBV12-3 or TRBV12-4 and TRBJ2-3, with D possibly TRBD2 on 5 matching bases. The CDR3 has 14 amino acids. V was trimmed by 3 bases and J by 2 bases, leaving 9 bases between them. CDR3 DNA: TGTGCCAGCAGTTTGCCCGGACTCACAGATACGCAGTATTTT. Protein product: CASSLPGLTDTQYF.

This clonotype has more than one count but fewer than ten. CDR3 sequence reads: CASSQDPTLTDYSYNEQFF. CDR3 bases: TGCGCCAGCAGCCAAGATCCCACCTTGACAGACTACTCCTACAATGAGCAGTTCTTC. This sequence joins TRBV4-3 and TRBJ2-1, with D possibly called TRBD1 or TRBD2 (5 bases each). Looked up from germline, CDR1 is LGHNA and CDR2 is YSLEER. V gave up 0 bases and J gave up 0 bases, with 18 bases separating them. CDR3 length: 19 amino acids.

This clonotype was counted only a few times. The V gene is TRBV5-1, the J gene TRBJ2-3; TRBD2 matches at 14 bases. The CDR3 covers 15 residues. Germline V gene sequence: CDR1 SGHRS, CDR2 YFSETQ. V was clipped by 3 bases and J by 7 bases; unmatched bases: 4. CDR3 coding DNA: TGCGCCAGCAGCTCAGGGACTAGCGGGGGATATACGCAGTATTTT. Translation gives CASSSGTSGGYTQYF.

The J gene is TRBJ1-5, the V gene TRBV2; possibly TRBD1 for D (6 bases). The CDR3 consists of 15 residues. From germline, CDR1 is SNHLY and CDR2 FYNNEI. V was cut by 10 bases and J by 1 base, with 17 bases left in between. DNA for the CDR3: TGTGCCATCAGGGGAAGTTCAAGAAGCAATCAGCCCCAGCATTTT. It translates to CAIRGSSRSNQPQHF.

This clonotype was observed many times. The chain employs TRBV7-9 and TRBJ2-1; 9 positions agree with TRBD2. CDR1 is SEHNR, CDR2 FQNEAQ, per germline (reference sequence). Trimming cost V 4 bases and J 3 bases; bases outside gene matches: 7. The CDR3 has 16 residues. CDR3 in amino acids: CASSSGAGGDYNEQFF. Here the CDR3 DNA reads TGTGCCAGCAGCTCAGGAGCGGGGGGAGACTACAATGAGCAGTTCTTC.

This clonotype was seen ten or more times. The rearrangement joins TRBV6-5 to TRBJ1-1; D perhaps matches TRBD1 (6 bases). CDR3 length: 14 residues. Germline V lookup: CDR1 MNHEY, CDR2 SVGAGI. Trimming pared 0 bases from V and 5 bases from J, leaving 10 bases between. Here the CDR3 reads CASSYSGGRTEAFF. CDR3 sequence (DNA): TGTGCCAGCAGTTACTCGGGGGGGCGTACTGAAGCTTTCTTT.

The sample holds a few counts of this clonotype. This rearrangement joins TRBV7-9 to TRBJ1-6; D possibly corresponds to TRBD1 (5 bases). Germline CDR1 and CDR2: SEHNR and FQNEAQ (reference sequence). This CDR3 is built from 13 residues. V lost 6 bases and J 8 bases, leaving 11 bases between the germline ends. In DNA, the CDR3 is TGTGCCAGCAGGGGGGTTTTGGATTCACCCCTCCACTTT. Protein: CASRGVLDSPLHF. Full variable domain (missing parts from reference TRBV7-9 and TRBJ1-6): DTGVSQNPRHKITKRGQNVTFRCDPISEHNRLYWYRQTLGQGPEFLTYFQNEAQLEKSRLLSDRFSAERPKGSFSTLEIQRTEQGDSAMYLCASRGVLDSPLHFGNGTRLTVT.